These 32 T cell receptor beta chains came from one sample sequenced in a study of regulatory T cells in long-lasting Graves disease. Both iRepertoire HTBI primers and Arm-PCR of CDR3 regions were used to build the TCR beta libraries. TCRdb used MiXCR to reprocess the multiplex PCR reads, holding one entry per CDR3 protein. The table includes 620,000 or so distinct CDR3 sequences, roughly 16% detected once. Time point reported: newly diagnosed GD, antithyroid drugs for less than 3 months. PBMC RNA served as the TCR library source. This sample also belongs to another study, concerning T cells in Graves' hyperthyroidism and ophthalmopathy.

The source was peripheral blood mononuclear cells (PBMCs), collected at new diagnosis, from a patient treated with antithyroid drugs. Source of these receptors: a woman between 25 and 40 years old with Graves disease.

Details on this clonotype: A clone one base away is much larger, so this may be a read error. This rearrangement joins TRBV20-1 to TRBJ1-2, with D unresolved. This CDR3 has 13 residues. V was pared by 6 bases and J by 4 bases, with 15 bases between. Germline CDR1 reads DFQATT; CDR2 reads SNEGSKA (reference sequence). The CDR3 DNA follows: TGCAGTGCCCTGAAGGACGGAGTCTATGGCTACACCTTC. This encodes CSALKDGVYGYTF.

This clonotype was seen at least ten times. The chain has TRBV6-1 and TRBJ2-5; 15 bases agree with TRBD2. Germline V CDR1 and CDR2: MNHNS, SASEGT. This CDR3 contains 14 residues. With 8 bases clipped from V and 4 bases from J, the junction kept 2 bases outside the gene matches. CDR3 nucleotides: TGTGCCAGCGGGACTAGCGGGAGGAGAGAGACCCAGTACTTC. Protein product: CASGTSGRRETQYF.

There are many counts of this clonotype. The chain combines TRBV29-1 with TRBJ2-7; 7 bases align to TRBD1. V gave up 6 bases and J gave up 2 bases; unmatched junction bases: 1. This CDR3 is built from 11 residues. Germline CDR1 SQVTM, CDR2 ANQGSEA. CDR3: CSVGQTYEQYF. CDR3 nucleotide sequence: TGCAGCGTGGGACAGACCTACGAGCAGTACTTC.

V and J are TRBV4-1 and TRBJ2-1; 11 bases are shared with TRBD1. Germline V lookup: CDR1 MGHRA, CDR2 YSYEKL. V lost 1 base and J lost 4; bases outside the gene matches: 3. The CDR3 covers 16 residues. The CDR3 DNA is TGCGCCAGCAGCCAAGCCGGGACAGGGGGGTACAATGAGCAGTTCTTC. It encodes CASSQAGTGGYNEQFF.

This clonotype was counted only a few times. The V gene is TRBV6-1, the J gene TRBJ1-3; D possibly corresponds to TRBD1 (5 bases). Germline-derived CDR1 and CDR2 are MNHNS and SASEGT. The V gene lost 1 base and the J gene lost 0 bases, with 10 bases spanning the gap. The CDR3 extends over 16 amino acids. In nucleotides, the CDR3 is TGTGCCAGCAGTGAAGTCTGGGGGGTCTCTGGAAACACCATATATTTT. It yields the protein CASSEVWGVSGNTIYF.

This clonotype was detected only a few times. The CDR3 DNA reads TGTGCCAGCAGTACCGGGACTAGCGGTCCTAGCACAGATACGCAGTATTTT. Residues: CASSTGTSGPSTDTQYF. This rearrangement joins TRBV2 to TRBJ2-3; 11 nucleotides agree with TRBD2. Germline V gene sequence: CDR1 SNHLY, CDR2 FYNNEI. Germline trimming cut 5 bases from V and 0 bases from J; bases unmatched to any gene: 7. There are 17 residues in the CDR3.

The J gene is TRBJ1-6, the V gene TRBV18; 7 nucleotides agree with TRBD1. Germline V gene sequence: CDR1 KGHSH, CDR2 LQKENI. This CDR3 has 16 amino acids. The trim removed 3 bases at V and 7 bases at J, leaving 9 bases unmatched. CDR3 nucleotides: TGTGCCAGCTCACCGTCAAGCGGACAGGTGAATTCACCCCTCCACTTT. This encodes CASSPSSGQVNSPLHF. The whole variable domain, remainder taken from reference TRBV18 and TRBJ1-6, is NAGVMQNPRHLVRRRGQEARLRCSPMKGHSHVYWYRQLPEEGLKFMVYLQKENIIDESGMPKERFSAEFPKEGPSILRIQQVVRGDSAAYFCASSPSSGQVNSPLHFGNGTRLTVT.

J is TRBJ2-3 and V is TRBV2, with D unclear. The germline CDR1 and CDR2 sequences are SNHLY and FYNNEI. The CDR3 runs 15 residues. Between the trimmed V and J ends, which lost 2 bases and 0 bases, there was a span of 9 bases. The CDR3 bases are TGTGCCAGCAGTGAAACTCCCTTTAGCACAGATACGCAGTATTTT. Protein sequence: CASSETPFSTDTQYF.

This clonotype was detected ten times or more. This chain links TRBV2 with TRBJ1-1; 7 positions agree with TRBD1. This CDR3 comprises 14 residues. The V segment lost 6 bases and the J segment 6 bases; nucleotides outside the gene matches: 10. Germline V gene sequence: CDR1 SNHLY, CDR2 FYNNEI. This CDR3 reads CASSSQTGFAEAFF. The CDR3 DNA is TGTGCCAGCAGCTCTCAGACAGGGTTCGCTGAAGCTTTCTTT. Based on the CDR3 plus reference TRBV2 and TRBJ1-1, the full variable domain is EPEVTQTPSHQVTQMGQEVILRCVPISNHLYFYWYRQILGQKVEFLVSFYNNEISEKSEIFDDQFSVERPDGSNFTLKIRSTKLEDSAMYFCASSSQTGFAEAFFGQGTRLTVV.

This clonotype was counted at least ten times. V and J are TRBV24-1 and TRBJ2-1, with 12 bases matching TRBD2. The CDR3 is 17 residues long. With 6 bases clipped from V and 4 bases from J, the junction kept 9 bases outside the gene matches. Germline V gene lookup returns CDR1 KGHDR and CDR2 SFDVKD. The CDR3, as DNA: TGTGCCACCAGTAAAACGCCCGGGACTAGCGGGTACAATGAGCAGTTCTTC. Amino acid sequence: CATSKTPGTSGYNEQFF.

V is TRBV19 and J is TRBJ2-7, with TRBD1 identical over 10 bases. Trimming removed 5 bases from V and 5 bases from J; junction bases left unmatched: 12. The CDR3 is 16 residues long. The germline CDR1 and CDR2 sequences are LNHDA and SQIVND (reference sequence). DNA of the CDR3: TGTGCCAGTAGTTCGTCCGGGACAGGGGCGCGGGACGAGCAGTACTTC. Its protein is CASSSSGTGARDEQYF.

This clonotype was detected ten times or more. V is TRBV10-3 and J is TRBJ2-7, with 9 bases that match TRBD1. The CDR3 totals 15 residues. Germline V gene sequence: CDR1 ENHRY, CDR2 SYGVKD. The V segment lost 1 base and the J segment 4 bases; nucleotides outside the gene matches: 5. The CDR3 loop reads CAISELGQGVYEQYF. The CDR3 DNA reads TGTGCCATCAGTGAGTTGGGACAGGGAGTTTACGAGCAGTACTTC.

This clonotype was seen only a few times. The chain has TRBV6-5 and TRBJ2-3; TRBD1 aligns across 8 bases. The CDR3 loop spans 15 amino acids. The ends lost 0 bases at V and 6 bases at J; junction bases unmatched: 5. Per germline, CDR1 MNHEY and CDR2 SVGAGI. The CDR3 DNA is TGTGCCAGCAGTTACTCGGGACAGGCATATGATACGCAGTATTTT. This codes for CASSYSGQAYDTQYF.

For the CDR3, the DNA is TGTGCCTGGAGTGTAACCGGGGGCAACCCGAATCAGCCCCAGCATTTT. This encodes CAWSVTGGNPNQPQHF. This chain connects TRBV30 to TRBJ1-5; maybe TRBD1 (6 bases). The length of the CDR3 is 16 residues. Germline CDR1 and CDR2: GTSNPN and SVGIG (reference sequence). The germline V and J ends were trimmed by 0 bases and 4 bases, with 16 bases remaining between them.

This clonotype was counted ten times or more. CDR3 region: CASSLGTNTGELFF. The DNA of the CDR3 is TGTGCCAGCAGCTTGGGGACAAACACCGGGGAGCTGTTTTTT. This chain uses TRBV7-3 with TRBJ2-2; TRBD1 might be the D (6 bases). This CDR3 spans 14 amino acids. Trimming took off 3 bases at V and 2 bases at J, with 7 bases between the two ends. Germline CDR1 and CDR2: SGHTA and FQGTGA. The variable domain in full, completed from reference TRBV7-3 and TRBJ2-2, reads GAGVSQTPSNKVTEKGKYVELRCDPISGHTALYWYRQSLGQGPEFLIYFQGTGAADDSGLPNDRFFAVRPEGSVSTLKIQRTERGDSAVYLCASSLGTNTGELFFGEGSRLTVL.

The genes are TRBV28 and TRBJ1-6; TRBD1 might be the D (6 bases). V was pared by 5 bases and J by 9 bases, with 14 bases between. Germline V gives CDR1 MDHEN, CDR2 SYDVKM. This CDR3 comprises 14 residues. As DNA, the CDR3 is TGTGCCAGCAGTCCGGGCGGAGGGGGTTCACCCCTCCACTTT. Translating it yields CASSPGGGGSPLHF.

This clonotype was counted many times. The rearrangement uses TRBV12-3 or TRBV12-4 and TRBJ1-1; possibly TRBD1 for D (6 bases). The CDR3 extends over 15 amino acids. Trimming shortened V by 0 bases and J by 1 base, and 9 bases separated the two germline ends. The DNA of the CDR3 is TGTGCCAGCAGTTTAGCCAGGGGTGAGAACACTGAAGCTTTCTTT. This codes for CASSLARGENTEAFF.

This clonotype was seen only a few times. This sequence joins TRBV10-3 and TRBJ2-1; a possible D gene is TRBD1 (6 bases). Germline assignment: CDR1 ENHRY and CDR2 SYGVKD. The V gene lost 0 bases and the J gene lost 5 bases, with 8 bases spanning the gap. CDR3 size: 14 residues. The CDR3 loop reads CAISESDRNNEQFF. Written as DNA, the CDR3 is TGTGCCATCAGTGAGTCGGACAGAAACAATGAGCAGTTCTTC.

The V gene is TRBV6-1, the J gene TRBJ1-3; D remains ambiguous. Deletions cut 8 bases from V and 0 bases from J, with 14 bases between. Germline-derived CDR1 and CDR2 are MNHNS and SASEGT. The CDR3 contains 15 residues. CDR3 loop: CASRSTIPSGNTIYF. The DNA of the CDR3 is TGTGCCAGCCGCTCCACGATTCCCTCTGGAAACACCATATATTTT.

This clonotype was observed at least ten times. This chain links TRBV11-2 with TRBJ1-5; no clear D. CDR3 length equals 13 residues. The V end lost 5 bases, the J end lost 5 bases, and 10 bases lay between the germline ends. Germline loops: CDR1 SGHAT, CDR2 FQNNGV. The CDR3 here is CASSRRLHQPQHF. As DNA, the CDR3 is TGTGCCAGCAGCCGCAGGTTACATCAGCCCCAGCATTTT. Variable domain in full (rest from reference TRBV11-2 and TRBJ1-5): EAGVAQSPRYKIIEKRQSVAFWCNPISGHATLYWYQQILGQGPKLLIQFQNNGVVDDSQLPKDRFSAERLKGVDSTLKIQPAKLEDSAVYLCASSRRLHQPQHFGDGTRLSIL.

V gene TRBV19 combines with J gene TRBJ2-7; D not certain. CDR1 LNHDA and CDR2 SQIVND come from the germline V gene (reference sequence). Trimming took 5 bases from V and 1 from J, leaving 15 bases between them. This CDR3 has 15 amino acids. CDR3 loop: CASSPFPGPSYEQYF. CDR3 DNA sequence: TGTGCCAGTAGTCCTTTTCCGGGTCCTTCCTACGAGCAGTACTTC.

This clonotype was picked up many times. The chain is built from TRBV27 and TRBJ2-3; D is perhaps TRBD2 (6 bases). V was cut by 6 bases and J by 10 bases, with 11 bases left in between. The CDR3 length is 11 residues. CDR1 is MNHEY, CDR2 SMNVEV, per germline (reference sequence). For the CDR3, the DNA is TGTGCCAGCAGCTATAGGAGGGCGCAGTATTTT. Protein product: CASSYRRAQYF.

There are a few counts of this clonotype. The chain combines TRBV19 with TRBJ1-1; D remains unclear. V was shortened by 1 base and J by 1 base, with 7 bases between the two germline ends. The CDR3 has 14 amino acids. The V gene's germline CDR1 is LNHDA and CDR2 SQIVND (reference sequence). The CDR3 coding sequence is TGTGCCAGTAGTATAGTTGACGGGAACACTGAAGCTTTCTTT. It translates to CASSIVDGNTEAFF. The whole variable domain, filled in from reference TRBV19 and TRBJ1-1, reads DGGITQSPKYLFRKEGQNVTLSCEQNLNHDAMYWYRQDPGQGLRLIYYSQIVNDFQKGDIAEGYSVSREKKESFPLTVTSAQKNPTAFYLCASSIVDGNTEAFFGQGTRLTVV.

Only a few counts were recorded for this clonotype. This rearrangement joins TRBV7-3 to TRBJ2-3; 8 nucleotides match TRBD2. J lost 4 bases, V lost 4 bases, and 7 bases had no gene match. CDR1 and CDR2 from the germline V gene are SGHTA and FQGTGA. The CDR3 runs to 15 residues. CDR3 nucleotides: TGTGCCAGCAGCTCGCCGGGGGGGGCCTCAGATACGCAGTATTTT. Translation: CASSSPGGASDTQYF.

The table lists this clonotype with many counts. The gene calls are TRBV29-1 and TRBJ2-3; the D gene is possibly TRBD2 (6 bases). This CDR3 is 14 amino acids long. CDR1 is SQVTM and CDR2 is ANQGSEA in the germline V gene. CDR3 loop: CSTVPSVHPDTQYF. The CDR3 coding sequence is TGCAGTACCGTACCTAGCGTACACCCAGATACGCAGTATTTT.

This clonotype was seen at least ten times. The chain carries TRBV2 and TRBJ1-6, with D possibly TRBD1 on 5 matching bases. This CDR3 is 14 amino acids long. Per the germline V gene, CDR1 is SNHLY and CDR2 is FYNNEI. V lost 5 bases to trimming and J lost 7 bases, with 12 bases between them. CDR3 residues: CASSLGTGNSPLHF. As DNA, the CDR3 is TGTGCCAGCAGTCTGGGGACGGGCAATTCACCCCTCCACTTT. The full variable domain, its missing parts supplied by reference TRBV2 and TRBJ1-6, is EPEVTQTPSHQVTQMGQEVILRCVPISNHLYFYWYRQILGQKVEFLVSFYNNEISEKSEIFDDQFSVERPDGSNFTLKIRSTKLEDSAMYFCASSLGTGNSPLHFGNGTRLTVT.

The chain is built from TRBV27 and TRBJ2-1; 13 bases are a match to TRBD2. Per the germline V gene, CDR1 is MNHEY and CDR2 is SMNVEV (reference sequence). V was clipped by 6 bases and J by 12 bases; unmatched bases: 11. The CDR3 runs 15 residues. The CDR3 DNA reads as TGTGCCAGCAGAGAACTAGCGGGGGGGTCCCTGGGGCAGTTCTTC. It specifies CASRELAGGSLGQFF.

Here the CDR3 reads CASSQDVHLPNYGYTF. In nucleotides, the CDR3 is TGTGCCAGCAGCCAAGATGTTCATCTACCTAACTATGGCTACACCTTC. The rearrangement uses TRBV3-1 and TRBJ1-2; D remains ambiguous. Trimming removed 0 bases at V and 0 bases at J, with 11 bases between. This CDR3 region has 16 residues. Looked up from germline, CDR1 is LGHDT and CDR2 is YNNKEL (reference sequence).

This clonotype was counted at least ten times. The CDR3 sequence: CASSVGGIYGYTF. The CDR3 DNA reads as TGTGCCAGCAGTGTCGGGGGGATCTATGGCTACACCTTC. This chain joins TRBV12-3 or TRBV12-4 and TRBJ1-2; D might be TRBD1 (5 bases). V was cut by 5 bases and J by 4 bases, with 11 bases left in between. This CDR3 has 13 amino acids.

This clonotype came up many times. The chain links TRBV28 to TRBJ2-7, with 7 bases fitting TRBD1. The CDR3 contains 17 residues. The ends lost 8 bases at V and 3 bases at J; junction bases unmatched: 19. Germline CDR1 MDHEN, CDR2 SYDVKM. The CDR3 loop reads CASPPQLPGQIIYEQYF. For the CDR3, the DNA is TGTGCCAGCCCCCCCCAACTCCCGGGACAGATAATCTACGAGCAGTACTTC.

The genes are TRBV13 and TRBJ2-7, with D possibly being TRBD1 or TRBD2 (6 bases each). Deletions cut 6 bases from V and 3 bases from J, with 18 bases between. The CDR3 loop spans 15 amino acids. Germline loops: CDR1 PRHDT, CDR2 FYEKMQ (reference sequence). The CDR3 DNA follows: TGTGCCAGCAGTCCCCCCGGGGGCGGGATCTACGAGCAGTACTTC. It is translated as CASSPPGGGIYEQYF.

This clonotype was picked up many times. The chain recombines TRBV20-1 with TRBJ2-1, with D possibly being TRBD2 (5 bases). The CDR3 covers 15 residues. Germline V gene data show CDR1 as DFQATT and CDR2 as SNEGSKA (reference sequence). Trimming removed 6 bases at V and 4 bases at J, with 19 bases between. The DNA of the CDR3 is TGCAGTGCCCTATCGACTACGTTTGGATACAATGAGCAGTTCTTC. Translation: CSALSTTFGYNEQFF.